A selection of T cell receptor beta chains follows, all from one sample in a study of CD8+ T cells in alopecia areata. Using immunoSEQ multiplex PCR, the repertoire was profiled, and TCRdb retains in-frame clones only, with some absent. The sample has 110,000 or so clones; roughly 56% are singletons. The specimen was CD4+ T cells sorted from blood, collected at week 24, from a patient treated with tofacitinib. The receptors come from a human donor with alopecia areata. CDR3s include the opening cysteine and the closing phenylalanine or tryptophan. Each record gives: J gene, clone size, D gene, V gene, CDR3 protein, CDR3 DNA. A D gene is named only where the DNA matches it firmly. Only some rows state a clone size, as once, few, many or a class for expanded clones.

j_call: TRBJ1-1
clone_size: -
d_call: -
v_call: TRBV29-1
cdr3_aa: CSSGDTEAFF
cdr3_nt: TGCAGCTCGGGGGACACTGAAGCTTTCTTT

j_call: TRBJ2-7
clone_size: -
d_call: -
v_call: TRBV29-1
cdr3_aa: CSVEDHRTYEQYF
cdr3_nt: TGCAGCGTTGAAGATCACAGGACCTACGAGCAGTACTTC

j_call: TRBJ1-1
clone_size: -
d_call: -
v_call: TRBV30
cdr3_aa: CAWSVQGTTEAFF
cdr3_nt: TGTGCCTGGAGTGTACAAGGAACCACTGAAGCTTTCTTT

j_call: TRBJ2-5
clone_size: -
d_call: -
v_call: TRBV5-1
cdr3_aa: CASSLVGGVETQYF
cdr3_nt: TGCGCCAGCAGCTTGGTGGGGGGCGTGGAGACCCAGTACTTC

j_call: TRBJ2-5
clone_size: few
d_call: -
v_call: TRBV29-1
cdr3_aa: CSAKQGETQYF
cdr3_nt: TGCAGCGCTAAACAGGGAGAGACCCAGTACTTC

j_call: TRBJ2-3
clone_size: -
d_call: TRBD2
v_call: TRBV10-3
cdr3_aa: CAIRGGSTDTQYF
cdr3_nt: TGTGCCATCCGGGGGGGCTCGACAGATACGCAGTATTTT

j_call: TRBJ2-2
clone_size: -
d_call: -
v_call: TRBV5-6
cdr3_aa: CASSERVTGELFF
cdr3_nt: TGTGCCAGCAGCGAAAGGGTTACCGGGGAGCTGTTTTTT

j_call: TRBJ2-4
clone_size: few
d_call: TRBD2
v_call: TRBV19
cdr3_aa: CASSKVWTSGGGNIQYF
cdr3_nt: TGTGCCAGTAGTAAGGTGTGGACTAGCGGGGGAGGAAACATTCAGTACTTC

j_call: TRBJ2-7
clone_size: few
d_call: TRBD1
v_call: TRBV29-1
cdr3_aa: CSVVGQGYEQYF
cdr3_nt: TGCAGCGTTGTCGGACAGGGGTACGAGCAGTACTTC

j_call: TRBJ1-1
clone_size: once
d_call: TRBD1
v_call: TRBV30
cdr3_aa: CAWRTQQGEAFF
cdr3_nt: TGTGCCTGGAGAACACAACAGGGGGAGGCTTTCTTT

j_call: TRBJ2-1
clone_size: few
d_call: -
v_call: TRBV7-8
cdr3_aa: CASSVTILGNEQFF
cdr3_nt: TGTGCCAGCAGCGTGACAATACTGGGCAATGAGCAGTTCTTC

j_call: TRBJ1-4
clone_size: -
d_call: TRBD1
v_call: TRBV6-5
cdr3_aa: CASSYMTGVHEKLFF
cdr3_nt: TGTGCCAGCAGTTACATGACAGGGGTTCATGAAAAACTGTTTTTT

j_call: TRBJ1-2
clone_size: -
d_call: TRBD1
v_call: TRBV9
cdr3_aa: CASSARDSPTNYGYTF
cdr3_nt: TGTGCCAGCAGCGCCCGGGACAGCCCGACTAACTATGGCTACACCTTC

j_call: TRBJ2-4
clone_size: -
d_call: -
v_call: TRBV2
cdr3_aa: CALSGPAKNIQYF
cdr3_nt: TGTGCCCTCAGTGGGCCGGCCAAAAACATTCAGTACTTC

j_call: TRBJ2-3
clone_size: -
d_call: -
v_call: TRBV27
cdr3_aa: CASSSWGTDTQYF
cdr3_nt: TGTGCCAGCAGTTCATGGGGGACAGATACGCAGTATTTT

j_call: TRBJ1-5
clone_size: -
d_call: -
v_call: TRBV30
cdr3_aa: CAWSGSTNQPQHF
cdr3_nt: TGTGCCTGGAGTGGGAGTACCAATCAGCCCCAGCATTTT

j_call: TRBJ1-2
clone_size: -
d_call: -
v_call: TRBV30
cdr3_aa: CAWSVLGGPNYGYTF
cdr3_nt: TGTGCCTGGAGTGTTCTCGGGGGGCCCAACTATGGCTACACCTTC

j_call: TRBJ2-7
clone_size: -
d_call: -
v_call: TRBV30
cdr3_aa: CAWSVPAGKPYEQYF
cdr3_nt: TGTGCCTGGAGTGTACCAGCAGGGAAGCCCTACGAGCAGTACTTC

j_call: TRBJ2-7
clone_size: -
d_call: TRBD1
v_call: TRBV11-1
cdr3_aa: CASSPSGTGLYEQYF
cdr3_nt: TGTGCCAGCAGCCCATCCGGGACAGGACTTTACGAGCAGTACTTC

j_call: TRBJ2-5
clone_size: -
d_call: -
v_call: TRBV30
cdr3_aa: CAWSVLETQYF
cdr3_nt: TGTGCCTGGAGTGTTCTGGAGACCCAGTACTTC

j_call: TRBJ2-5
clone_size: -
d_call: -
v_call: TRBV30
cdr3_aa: CAWRGTLETQYF
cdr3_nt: TGTGCCTGGAGAGGCACCTTAGAGACCCAGTACTTC

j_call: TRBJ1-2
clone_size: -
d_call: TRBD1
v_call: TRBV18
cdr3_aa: CASSLGQANYGYTF
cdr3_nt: TGTGCCAGCTCATTAGGACAGGCTAACTATGGCTACACCTTC

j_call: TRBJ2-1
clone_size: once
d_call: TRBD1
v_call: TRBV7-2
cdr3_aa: CASESGTGAYNEQFF
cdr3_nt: TGTGCCAGCGAATCCGGGACAGGCGCCTACAATGAGCAGTTCTTC

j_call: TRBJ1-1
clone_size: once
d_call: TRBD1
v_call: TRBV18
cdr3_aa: CASSPGQAEAFF
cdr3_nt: TGTGCCAGCTCCCCTGGACAGGCCGAAGCTTTCTTT

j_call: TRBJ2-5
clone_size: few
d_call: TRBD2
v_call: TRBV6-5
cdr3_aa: CASSFSGPIQGTQYF
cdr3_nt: TGTGCCAGCAGTTTTAGCGGGCCGATCCAAGGGACCCAGTACTTC

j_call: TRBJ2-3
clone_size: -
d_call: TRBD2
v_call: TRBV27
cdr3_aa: CASRPPGTTKTDTQYF
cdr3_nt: TGTGCCAGCAGACCCCCCGGGACTACAAAAACAGATACGCAGTATTTT

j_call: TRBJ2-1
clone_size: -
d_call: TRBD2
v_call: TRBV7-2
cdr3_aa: CASSFWLAGGNEQFF
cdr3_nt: TGTGCCAGCAGCTTCTGGCTAGCGGGGGGCAATGAGCAGTTCTTC

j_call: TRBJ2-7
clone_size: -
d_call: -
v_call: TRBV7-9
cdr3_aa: CASSLPQTYEQYF
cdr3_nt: TGTGCCAGCAGCTTACCCCAGACCTACGAGCAGTACTTC

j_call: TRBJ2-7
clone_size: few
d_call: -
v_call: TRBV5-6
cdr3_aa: CASSLMSYEQYF
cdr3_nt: TGTGCCAGCAGCCTTATGTCCTACGAGCAGTACTTC

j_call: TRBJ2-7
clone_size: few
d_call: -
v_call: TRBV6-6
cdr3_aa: CASVPRADTYEQYF
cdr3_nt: TGTGCCAGCGTCCCCCGCGCAGATACCTACGAGCAGTACTTC

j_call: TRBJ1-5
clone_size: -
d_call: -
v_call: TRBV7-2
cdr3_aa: CASSRDSNQPQHF
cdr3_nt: TGTGCCAGCAGTCGGGACAGCAATCAGCCCCAGCATTTT

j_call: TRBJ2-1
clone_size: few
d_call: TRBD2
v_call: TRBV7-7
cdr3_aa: CASSLAGASGGAENEQFF
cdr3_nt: TGTGCTAGCAGCTTAGCTGGCGCTAGCGGGGGGGCCGAGAATGAGCAGTTCTTC

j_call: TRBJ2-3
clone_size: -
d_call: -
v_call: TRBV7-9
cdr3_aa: CASSFDSQATQYF
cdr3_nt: TGTGCCAGCAGCTTCGATTCACAAGCTACGCAGTATTTT

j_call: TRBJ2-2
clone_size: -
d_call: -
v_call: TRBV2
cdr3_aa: CASTRDGTNTGELFF
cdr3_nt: TGTGCCAGCACGAGGGACGGCACGAACACCGGGGAGCTGTTTTTT

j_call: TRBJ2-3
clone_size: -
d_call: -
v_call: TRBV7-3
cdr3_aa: CASSFGGGSTDTQYF
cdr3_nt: TGTGCCAGCAGCTTTGGAGGGGGTTCCACAGATACGCAGTATTTT

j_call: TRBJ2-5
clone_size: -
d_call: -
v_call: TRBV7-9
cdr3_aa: CASSPSTGSETQYF
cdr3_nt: TGTGCCAGCAGCCCCTCCACGGGGTCGGAGACCCAGTACTTC

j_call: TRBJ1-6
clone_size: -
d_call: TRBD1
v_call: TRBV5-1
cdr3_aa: CASSQTGANSPLHF
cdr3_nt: TGCGCCAGCAGCCAGACAGGGGCCAATTCACCCCTCCACTTT

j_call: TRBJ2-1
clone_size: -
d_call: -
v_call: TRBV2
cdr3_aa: CASTSFGNEQFF
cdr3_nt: TGTGCCAGCACCTCCTTTGGCAATGAGCAGTTCTTC

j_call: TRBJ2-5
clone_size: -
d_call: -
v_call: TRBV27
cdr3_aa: CASSGRGHLGETQYF
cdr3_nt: TGTGCCAGCAGCGGGAGAGGACACCTTGGGGAGACCCAGTACTTC

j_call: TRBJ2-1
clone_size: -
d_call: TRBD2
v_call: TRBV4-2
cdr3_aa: CASSQEAERGVYNEQFF
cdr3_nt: TGTGCCAGCAGCCAAGAGGCGGAGCGGGGGGTCTACAATGAGCAGTTCTTC

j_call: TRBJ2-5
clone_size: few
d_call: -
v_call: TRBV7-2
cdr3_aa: CASSLVWGETQYF
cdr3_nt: TGTGCCAGCAGCTTAGTATGGGGGGAGACCCAGTACTTC

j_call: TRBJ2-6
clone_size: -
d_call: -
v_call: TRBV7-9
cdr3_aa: CASRGVGSNSGANVLTF
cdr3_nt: TGTGCCAGCAGGGGTGTAGGGTCTAACTCTGGGGCCAACGTCCTGACTTTC

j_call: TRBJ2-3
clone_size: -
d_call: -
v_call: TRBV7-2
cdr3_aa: CASSPAGGLYVQYF
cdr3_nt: TGTGCCAGCAGCCCAGCTGGGGGCCTTTATGTGCAGTATTTT

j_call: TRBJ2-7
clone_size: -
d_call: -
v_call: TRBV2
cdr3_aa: CAISAGKVKF
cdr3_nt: TGTGCTATATCCGCCGGGAAAGTAAAATTC

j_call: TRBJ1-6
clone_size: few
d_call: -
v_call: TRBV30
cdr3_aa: CAWSRQGNGSPLHF
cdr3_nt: TGTGCCTGGAGTCGCCAGGGTAACGGCTCACCCCTCCACTTT

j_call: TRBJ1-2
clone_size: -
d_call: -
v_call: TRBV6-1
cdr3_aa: CASSESNPVNVMGYTF
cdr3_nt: TGTGCCAGCAGTGAAAGCAACCCAGTCAACGTTATGGGCTACACCTTC

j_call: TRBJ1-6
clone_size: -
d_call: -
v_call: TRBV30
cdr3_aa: CAWSVLLGALNSPLHF
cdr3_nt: TGTGCCTGGAGTGTACTTCTGGGGGCCCTTAATTCACCCCTCCACTTT

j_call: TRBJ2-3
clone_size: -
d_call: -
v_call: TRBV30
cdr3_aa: CAWSENTDTQYF
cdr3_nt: TGTGCCTGGAGTGAAAACACAGATACGCAGTATTTT

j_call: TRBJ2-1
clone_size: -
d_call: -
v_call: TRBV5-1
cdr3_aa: CASSPGLSGYNEQFF
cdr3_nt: TGCGCCAGCAGCCCGGGACTCTCGGGATACAATGAGCAGTTCTTC

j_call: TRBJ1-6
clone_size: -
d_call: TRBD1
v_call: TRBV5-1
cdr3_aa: CASTGQDNSPLHF
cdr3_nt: TGCGCCAGCACGGGACAGGATAATTCACCCCTCCACTTT

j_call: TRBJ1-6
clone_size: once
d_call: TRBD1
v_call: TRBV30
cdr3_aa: CAWSPAGTVGSPLHF
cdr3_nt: TGTGCCTGGAGTCCGGCAGGGACAGTGGGTTCACCCCTCCACTTT

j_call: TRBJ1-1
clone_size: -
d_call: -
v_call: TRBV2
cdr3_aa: CASSEGRGLTEAFF
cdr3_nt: TGTGCCAGCAGTGAAGGGAGGGGTCTCACTGAAGCTTTCTTT

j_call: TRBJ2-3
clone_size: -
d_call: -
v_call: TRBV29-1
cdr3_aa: CSVRGPSTDTQYF
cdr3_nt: TGCAGCGTCCGGGGGCCCAGCACAGATACGCAGTATTTT

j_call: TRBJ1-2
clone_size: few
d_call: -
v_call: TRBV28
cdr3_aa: CASRKSSSYTF
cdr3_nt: TGTGCCAGCAGGAAATCAAGTAGCTACACCTTC

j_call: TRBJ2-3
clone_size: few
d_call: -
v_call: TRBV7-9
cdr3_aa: CASTTSTDTQYF
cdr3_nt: TGTGCCAGCACAACAAGCACAGATACGCAGTATTTT

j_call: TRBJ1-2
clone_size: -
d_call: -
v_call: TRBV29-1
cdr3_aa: CSVTGGRFGYTF
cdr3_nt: TGCAGCGTAACTGGGGGCAGGTTTGGCTACACCTTC

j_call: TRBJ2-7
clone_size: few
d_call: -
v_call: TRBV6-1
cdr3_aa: CATLPGRWLYF
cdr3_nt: TGTGCCACCCTCCCCGGCCGTTGGCTGTACTTC

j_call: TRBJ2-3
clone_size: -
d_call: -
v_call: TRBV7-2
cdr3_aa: CASSSGGSGADTQYF
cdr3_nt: TGTGCCAGCAGCTCCGGCGGGTCGGGTGCAGATACGCAGTATTTT

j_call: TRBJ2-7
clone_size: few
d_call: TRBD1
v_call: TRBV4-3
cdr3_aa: CASSQLTGNTYEQYF
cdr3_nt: TGCGCCAGCAGCCAACTGACAGGGAACACCTACGAGCAGTACTTC